This T cell receptor beta chain is from a study of early T cells in non-severe SARS-CoV-2 infection. Study-wide background: The authors sequenced bulk RNA from unsorted whole blood, leaving chains unpaired. Broader study findings: Missing private and CD4 specificities, VDJdb matching favored anti-spike CD8 responses.

The TCR library protocol attached unique molecular identifiers to the individual cDNA molecules. One entry per CDR3 protein results from TCRdb running MiXCR on the 5' RACE reads. The top ten hold 2.5% to 3% of the sample, which has some 55,000 distinct CDR3 sequences, over 9.5% seen once. This clonotype was detected ten times or more. The antigen is undetermined. The TCR originated in an adult who was a healthcare worker with PCR-confirmed SARS-CoV-2 infection or an uninfected control (not recorded which). Sequencing was carried out using whole blood.

This CDR3 reads CASNNGVSPLHF. The DNA for the CDR3 is TGTGCCAGCAACAACGGAGTTAGCCCCCTCCACTTT. V usage is TRBV12-3 or TRBV12-4 and J usage is TRBJ1-6; D ambiguous. The CDR3 contains 12 residues. The V end lost 7 bases, the J end lost 13 bases, and 14 bases lay between the germline ends.